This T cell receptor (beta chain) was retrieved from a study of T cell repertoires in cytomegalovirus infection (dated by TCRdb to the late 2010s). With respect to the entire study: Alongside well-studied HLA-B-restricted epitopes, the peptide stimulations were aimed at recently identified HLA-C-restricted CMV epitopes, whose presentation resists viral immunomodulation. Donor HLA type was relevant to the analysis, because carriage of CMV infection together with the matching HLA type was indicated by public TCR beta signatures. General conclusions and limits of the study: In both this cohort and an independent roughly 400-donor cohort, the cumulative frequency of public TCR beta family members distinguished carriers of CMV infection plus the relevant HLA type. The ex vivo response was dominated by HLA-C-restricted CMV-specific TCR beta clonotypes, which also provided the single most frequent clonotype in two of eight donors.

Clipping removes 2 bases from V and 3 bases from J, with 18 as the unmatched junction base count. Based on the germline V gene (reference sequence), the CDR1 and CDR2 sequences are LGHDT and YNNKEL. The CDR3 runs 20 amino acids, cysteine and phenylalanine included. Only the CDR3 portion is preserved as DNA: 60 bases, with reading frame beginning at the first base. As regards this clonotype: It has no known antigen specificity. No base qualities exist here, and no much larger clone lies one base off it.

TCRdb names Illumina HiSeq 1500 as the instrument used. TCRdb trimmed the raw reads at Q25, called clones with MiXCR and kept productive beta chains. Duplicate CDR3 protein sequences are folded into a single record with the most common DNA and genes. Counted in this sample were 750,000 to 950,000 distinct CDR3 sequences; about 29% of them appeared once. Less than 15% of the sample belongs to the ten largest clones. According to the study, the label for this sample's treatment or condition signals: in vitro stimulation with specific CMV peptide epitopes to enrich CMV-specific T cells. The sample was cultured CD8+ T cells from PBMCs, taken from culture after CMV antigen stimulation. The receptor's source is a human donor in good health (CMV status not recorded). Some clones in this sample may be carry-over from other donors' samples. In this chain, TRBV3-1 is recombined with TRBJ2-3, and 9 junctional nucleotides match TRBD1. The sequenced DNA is TGTGCCAGCAGCCAATTGGAGATGGTATGGGACAGGGCTTTAACAGATACGCAGTATTTT. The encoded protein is CASSQLEMVWDRALTDTQYF.